This section outlines one T cell receptor (beta chain) sequence together with its context. These data come from a study of blood T cell repertoires in COVID-19. Study summary: The United States, Italy and Spain provided the acute and convalescent COVID-19 samples. From T cells, B-cell-depleted T cells, or PBMCs came the material, which was cDNA or gDNA.

Germline lookup yields CDR1 KGHSH and CDR2 LQKENI. Germline trimming cut 2 bases from V and 5 bases from J; bases unmatched to any gene: 5. The CDR3 length is 15 residues. Profiled with immunoSEQ multiplex PCR; TCRdb holds only in-frame clones, not every one. The table shows some 250,000 clones, with roughly nine tenths occurring only once. Seattle patient enrollment occurred during active infection, with longitudinal follow-up thereafter. Sequenced: peripheral blood. J is TRBJ2-7 and V is TRBV18; 11 bases are shared with TRBD1. This TCR derives from a woman under 40 with COVID-19, enrolled during active disease. Written as DNA, the CDR3 is TGTGCCAGCTCACCATACGGACAGGGGGCCCACGAGCAGTACTTC. This codes for CASSPYGQGAHEQYF.